These T cell receptor beta chains were read from a single sample in a study of Graves' ophthalmopathy and Graves' hyperthyroidism. Using its own MiXCR run on the multiplex PCR reads, TCRdb lists one record per CDR3 protein. Of about 600,000 distinct CDR3 sequences in the sample, under 45% were seen once. Sequences were obtained from peripheral blood or thyroid tissue (not recorded which). These receptors were collected from an adult man with Graves' hyperthyroidism. The CDR3 runs from the conserved cysteine through the conserved F or W. The D gene is left open where the match is weak. Part of the rows lack a size; the others show once, few, many or a class for expanded clones.

j_call: TRBJ2-5
v_call: TRBV5-1
clone_size: few
d_call: TRBD2
cdr3_nt: TGCGCCAGCAGCCCCCGGACTAGCGGGGACCAAGAGACCCAGTACTTC
cdr3_aa: CASSPRTSGDQETQYF

j_call: TRBJ2-5
v_call: TRBV29-1
clone_size: NA
d_call: NA
cdr3_nt: TGCAGCGTCCGGGACTACCAAGAGACCCAGTACTTC
cdr3_aa: CSVRDYQETQYF

j_call: TRBJ1-2
v_call: TRBV25-1
clone_size: NA
d_call: TRBD1
cdr3_nt: TGTGCCAGCAATCCGGGACAGGCGACTGGCTACACCTTC
cdr3_aa: CASNPGQATGYTF

j_call: TRBJ1-5
v_call: TRBV6-5
clone_size: many
d_call: NA
cdr3_nt: TGTGCCAGCAGGGACGGAATTAATCAGCCCCAGCATTTT
cdr3_aa: CASRDGINQPQHF

j_call: TRBJ1-5
v_call: TRBV10-2
clone_size: many
d_call: TRBD1
cdr3_nt: TGCGCCAGCAGGGGAGGACAGGATAGCAATCAGCCCCAGCATTTT
cdr3_aa: CASRGGQDSNQPQHF

j_call: TRBJ2-5
v_call: TRBV6-1
clone_size: few
d_call: NA
cdr3_nt: TGTGCCAGCAGTGAAGTCGATTACCCCCGGAGAGGGCTGGCCCAGTACTTC
cdr3_aa: CASSEVDYPRRGLAQYF

j_call: TRBJ2-5
v_call: TRBV2
clone_size: many
d_call: NA
cdr3_nt: TGTGCCAGCAGGGACCAACTTAGCAGGGAGACCCAGTACTTC
cdr3_aa: CASRDQLSRETQYF

j_call: TRBJ2-2
v_call: TRBV20-1
clone_size: few
d_call: TRBD2
cdr3_nt: TGCAGTGCTAGTAGTCGCCAGCGGGAGAACCCCGGGGAGCTGTTTTTT
cdr3_aa: CSASSRQRENPGELFF

j_call: TRBJ1-5
v_call: TRBV12-3/TRBV12-4
clone_size: few
d_call: NA
cdr3_nt: TGTGCCAGCAGTTTCGGGGGGGATCAGCCCCAGCATTTT
cdr3_aa: CASSFGGDQPQHF

j_call: TRBJ2-1
v_call: TRBV9
clone_size: NA
d_call: TRBD2
cdr3_nt: TGTGCCAGCAGCGTGGATAGCGGGGGTCAGTTCTTC
cdr3_aa: CASSVDSGGQFF

j_call: TRBJ2-5
v_call: TRBV6-5
clone_size: NA
d_call: TRBD2
cdr3_nt: TGTGCCAGCAGAGTTGGACTAGCGGACCGTGGGAAGGAAGAGACCCAGTACTTC
cdr3_aa: CASRVGLADRGKEETQYF

j_call: TRBJ2-7
v_call: TRBV7-9
clone_size: many
d_call: TRBD1
cdr3_nt: TGTGCCAGCAGCCATTGGACAGGGAGCTCCTACGAGCAGTACTTC
cdr3_aa: CASSHWTGSSYEQYF

j_call: TRBJ1-2
v_call: TRBV10-3
clone_size: many
d_call: NA
cdr3_nt: TGTGCCATCAGTGATCTTGACGCCTTTAACTATGGCTACACCTTC
cdr3_aa: CAISDLDAFNYGYTF

j_call: TRBJ2-5
v_call: TRBV29-1
clone_size: NA
d_call: NA
cdr3_nt: TGCAGCAGTGAAGAGGTTCGTCCGGGAAATTTC
cdr3_aa: CSSEEVRPGNF

j_call: TRBJ2-4
v_call: TRBV5-1
clone_size: NA
d_call: NA
cdr3_nt: TGCGCCAGCAGCTTTACTGACGGGGTAGGAGACATTCAGTACTTC
cdr3_aa: CASSFTDGVGDIQYF

j_call: TRBJ1-2
v_call: TRBV28
clone_size: NA
d_call: TRBD1
cdr3_nt: TGTGCCAGCAGTCCCCCGGGGACAGGGGCCTATGGCTACACCTTC
cdr3_aa: CASSPPGTGAYGYTF

j_call: TRBJ2-7
v_call: TRBV7-9
clone_size: many
d_call: TRBD1
cdr3_nt: TGTGCCAGCAGCTTAGAGGGGGCCCAAGGCTACGAGCAGTACTTC
cdr3_aa: CASSLEGAQGYEQYF

j_call: TRBJ1-2
v_call: TRBV13
clone_size: many
d_call: NA
cdr3_nt: TGTGCCAGCAGCTACAACAGGGCTACGAATGGCTACACCTTC
cdr3_aa: CASSYNRATNGYTF

j_call: TRBJ1-2
v_call: TRBV9
clone_size: NA
d_call: TRBD1
cdr3_nt: TGTGCCAGCAGCGTAGAGGGGGCAAACTATGGCTACACCTTC
cdr3_aa: CASSVEGANYGYTF

j_call: TRBJ1-6
v_call: TRBV5-6
clone_size: many
d_call: NA
cdr3_nt: TGTGCCAGCAGCTTGGGACAGTTTTCACCCCTCCACTTT
cdr3_aa: CASSLGQFSPLHF

j_call: TRBJ2-3
v_call: TRBV7-9
clone_size: NA
d_call: NA
cdr3_nt: TGTGCCAGCAGCTTAGTTGGAGCCGAGGGCACAGATACGCAGTATTTT
cdr3_aa: CASSLVGAEGTDTQYF

j_call: TRBJ1-5
v_call: TRBV5-1
clone_size: many
d_call: TRBD1
cdr3_nt: TGCGCCAGCAGCTGGAGGACAGGCCAGCCCCAGCATTTT
cdr3_aa: CASSWRTGQPQHF

j_call: TRBJ1-1
v_call: TRBV20-1
clone_size: few
d_call: NA
cdr3_nt: TGCAGTGCTAGAGATTTTGTTGGGCTGGAAAGTGAAGCTTTCTTT
cdr3_aa: CSARDFVGLESEAFF